This T cell receptor (beta chain) was observed in a study of metastatic and nonmetastatic thyroid tumors. The germline V gene encodes CDR1 LGHNA and CDR2 YNFKEQ. V lost 0 bases, J lost 0 bases, and 6 bases lay in between. There are 15 residues in the CDR3. TCRdb used MiXCR to call clones anew from the PCR reads. The repertoire consists of about 19,000 clones, with approximately 29% occurring once and the leading ten covering approximately 22%. All patients were treatment-naive before thyroid surgery. Ten or more counts support this clone. The chain recombines TRBV4-2 with TRBJ1-3; D call uncertain. Sample: adjacent normal tissue. This receptor was obtained from a female donor with papillary thyroid cancer or a benign thyroid nodule (not recorded which). Some clones in this sample may be carry-over from other donors' samples. CDR3 protein: CASSQEPNSGNTIYF. The DNA for the CDR3 is TGTGCCAGCAGCCAAGAACCCAACTCTGGAAACACCATATATTTT.